This T cell receptor beta chain was obtained from a study of T cells in Graves' hyperthyroidism and ophthalmopathy. Amplified TCR beta CDR3 regions came from RNA transcripts. The HTBI primer set was used in a first-round RT-PCR of the TCR CDR3. MiXCR, run by TCRdb on the multiplex PCR reads, gives a single entry per CDR3 protein. The table shows some 600,000 distinct CDR3 sequences, with approximately 14% occurring only once. The germline CDR1 and CDR2 sequences are MDHEN and SYDVKM. V gave up 4 bases and J gave up 5 bases, with 16 bases separating them. The CDR3 length is 15 residues. The receptor was derived from a woman aged 25 to 39 with Graves' hyperthyroidism that later progressed to Graves' ophthalmopathy. Sequencing input: blood. This chain connects TRBV28 to TRBJ2-3; perhaps TRBD1 as D (5 bases). The CDR3 loop is CASSSGRVVRDTQYF. The CDR3 DNA follows: TGTGCCAGCAGTTCAGGGCGCGTCGTTCGAGATACGCAGTATTTT.